This T cell receptor beta chain is from a study of Graves' ophthalmopathy and Graves' hyperthyroidism (dated by TCRdb to the late 2010s). About the full investigation: Peripheral blood was collected at initial diagnosis, prior to any treatment. The study used signatures of the TCR beta repertoire to tell Graves' ophthalmopathy apart from Graves' hyperthyroidism and to predict which patients would progress to ophthalmopathy. In total, 135 blood samples were TCR-sequenced: approximately 42 ophthalmopathy, some 75 hyperthyroidism and approximately 17 hyperthyroidism-to-ophthalmopathy patients. To explore V-J signatures distinguishing ophthalmopathy from hyperthyroidism, a discovery set of roughly 100 patients (roughly 42 ophthalmopathy, 57 stable hyperthyroidism) was enrolled. For independent validation, a separate cohort was made up of 18 hyperthyroidism patients plus 17 patients who later progressed from hyperthyroidism to ophthalmopathy. In 6 or 7 hyperthyroidism patients, T-cell repertoires of thyroid tissue and blood were compared. After sampling, hyperthyroidism patients received methimazole starting at 30 mg daily, and ophthalmopathy patients received high-dose intravenous methylprednisolone. The roughly 100 discovery patients were randomly divided into training and test sets at a 7:3 ratio. Here is what the overall study found, with its caveats: In validation, the model predicted ophthalmopathy progression with 55% to 71% sensitivity and 72% to 80% specificity; roughly eleven predicted patients were CT-confirmed with GO in a median of around 6 months. Sample size was not predetermined statistically, and investigators were not blinded to group allocation. Most of the expanded thyroid clonotypes with a frequency above 0.001 were also detected in blood, and it was suggested that the thyroid immune response may be reflected by blood repertoires. The 13-signature model separated ophthalmopathy from stable hyperthyroidism with 85% to 90% sensitivity and 81.08% specificity in cross-validation, and 80%/75% in the test set.

Stable hyperthyroidism was defined as no progression to ophthalmopathy within 18 months of follow-up. The hyperthyroidism patients were 18 to 65 years old and newly diagnosed, with a disease duration of less than 2 months. Patients were excluded if they had other autoimmune diseases, uncontrolled infections, pregnancy or lactation. Diagnosis relied on clinical symptoms, serum thyroxine, TRAb, thyroid ultrasound and orbital computed tomography. Ficoll-Paque density gradient centrifugation was used to isolate PBMCs from approximately 11 ml of fresh peripheral blood. Total RNA was extracted with Trizol reagent and quality-checked on an Agilent 2100 Bioanalyzer. This clonotype has a handful of counts. It lacks a known antigen. Mismatch with germline at one junction end may stem from a read error. TCR beta CDR3 regions were amplified from RNA transcripts for repertoire sequencing. The first round was an RT-PCR using HTBI primers with the Qiagen OneStep RT-PCR kit, and this first round was followed by a second-round multiplex PCR, then size selection and purification. The libraries underwent paired-end sequencing with 100 bp reads on an Illumina HiSeq2000. Per the source publication's procedure: Reads were processed with SOAPnuke, discarding reads with adapters, uncalled bases, mean Phred below 15, or no exact constant-primer or identifier match. COPE v1.2.5 was used to merge the high-quality paired reads. Unique nucleotide sequences were defined as clonotypes and aligned to IMGT TRB V, D and J references using MiTCR v1.1. Analysis was restricted to V-J combinations with a frequency above 0.0001, which covered roughly 99% of repertoires. For each V-J combination, a TCR clonal expansion and chaos score was defined as F50 clonal expansion divided by the chaos observed in the TCRdist matrix. Features were reduced by Welch's t-statistics and random forest to roughly 14 V-J combinations, which fed a naive Bayes classifier. The similarity between thyroid and blood repertoires was quantified using the Morisita-Horn index. TCRdb ran its own pipeline on the public reads, namely fastp trimming at Q25 and MiXCR clone calling, and kept in-frame beta chains. Each CDR3 protein appears once, grouped with its most common genes and DNA. The V and J calls were determined by TCRdb, not by the authors. The table for this sample lists fewer than 650,000 distinct CDR3 sequences; about 24% of them were counted only once. The ten largest make up 7.1% of the sample.

Sequencing was carried out using peripheral blood. The receptor comes from a woman between 18 and 29 years old with stable Graves' hyperthyroidism. Some clones in this sample may be carry-over from other donors' samples. Donor details come from another sample of the same person, matched by shared clones.

DNA sequence: TGTGCCAGCAGTGACTCGACATATGGCTCGTCGGGGTTGGACTTC. The translation is CASSDSTYGSSGLDF. This chain joins TRBV6-4 to TRBJ2-7; the D segment could be TRBD2, given 5 matching bases. The CDR3 contains 15 residues, cysteine and phenylalanine counted. Left in the record is the CDR3 DNA by itself, 45 bases read in frame from the first base. CDR1 and CDR2 were assigned from the germline V gene as MRHNA and SNTAGT.